Below are 2 T cell receptor beta chains sequenced from a single sample in a study of shared clonotypes between healthy human individuals (dated by TCRdb to 2020 to 2022). The library came from the immunoSEQ multiplex PCR assay. This is the immuneACCESS table as TCRdb keeps it, with only in-frame sequences that have V and J called. A part of the clones is gone; compared with another copy, unresolved V genes explain less than half, and the rest is unexplained. The sample table contains roughly 700,000 clones; only one count was recorded for around 72% of them. The ten biggest clones cover about 1.7% of the sample. Source material: memory CD4+ T cells sorted from blood. The intended sense of this specimen's cell subset or site label: CD45RA-negative fraction. Every receptor here comes from a woman aged 25-40 years in good health.

The chain links TRBV6-6 to TRBJ2-7, with 7 bases matching TRBD2. The CDR3 is 15 amino acids. The germline gives CDR1 MNHNY, CDR2 SVGAGI (reference sequence). V lost 0 bases and J lost 4; bases outside the gene matches: 6. The CDR3 bases are TGTGCCAGCAGTTACTCTGGGGGGGACTATTACGAGCAGTACTTC. Encoded protein: CASSYSGGDYYEQYF.

The gene calls are TRBV7-2 and TRBJ1-5; D possibly corresponds to TRBD1 (5 bases). Germline V lookup: CDR1 SGHTA, CDR2 FQGNSA. Trimming pared 5 bases from V and 0 bases from J, leaving 14 bases between. The CDR3 is 16 amino acids. CDR3 nucleotides: TGTGCCAGCAGCCAAGGGACGGTCTATAGCAATCAGCCCCAGCATTTT. Translation: CASSQGTVYSNQPQHF.